A selection of T cell receptor beta chains follows, all from one sample in a study of cytomegalovirus exposure and HLA in healthy donors. Produced via immunoSEQ multiplex PCR; TCRdb's table is partial and in-frame only. The repertoire includes roughly 150,000 clones, about 75% of them detected once, and less than 3% sits in the top ten. Sequencing used PBMCs. These receptors all stem from a female donor in good health and CMV-seronegative. Both conserved end residues are part of each CDR3. The D gene is left open where the match is weak. Clone size is stated in some rows and not others, as once, few, many or a class when expanded.

abundance	d_gene	v_gene	j_gene	CDR3aa	CDR3nt
NA	NA	TRBV7-9	TRBJ1-2	CASSLAARTAGYTF	TGTGCCAGCAGCTTAGCTGCCCGGACAGCGGGCTACACCTTC
NA	TRBD2	TRBV7-3	TRBJ2-2	CASSGDYLTGELFF	TGTGCCAGCAGCGGGGACTACCTGACCGGGGAGCTGTTTTTT
NA	TRBD2	TRBV7-2	TRBJ2-1	CASSLAASGPYNEQFF	TGTGCCAGCAGCTTAGCGGCTAGCGGGCCCTACAATGAGCAGTTCTTC
NA	TRBD1	TRBV11-2	TRBJ1-4	CASSPAGTDNEKLFF	TGTGCCAGCAGTCCCGCCGGGACAGATAATGAAAAACTGTTTTTT
NA	TRBD1	TRBV4-3	TRBJ1-4	CASSRDRANEKLFF	TGCGCCAGCAGCCGGGACAGGGCTAATGAAAAACTGTTTTTT
NA	NA	TRBV18	TRBJ1-2	CASSPPAGLYGYTF	TGTGCCAGCTCACCACCTGCAGGGCTCTATGGCTACACCTTC
NA	NA	TRBV4-3	TRBJ1-6	CASSQGVMQGNSPLHF	TGCGCCAGCAGCCAAGGGGTGATGCAGGGGAATTCACCCCTCCACTTT
NA	NA	TRBV29-1	TRBJ2-3	CSVEEAGRDTQYF	TGCAGCGTGGAAGAGGCGGGCCGGGATACGCAGTATTTT
NA	TRBD2	TRBV6-4	TRBJ2-7	CASSLNGGYEQYF	TGTGCCAGCAGTCTGAACGGGGGGTACGAGCAGTACTTC
NA	NA	TRBV2	TRBJ1-5	CASNVRAGDQPQHF	TGTGCCAGCAACGTCAGGGCTGGTGATCAGCCCCAGCATTTT
NA	NA	TRBV4-1	TRBJ2-7	CASSQEPDRPYEQYF	TGCGCCAGCAGCCAAGAGCCGGACAGACCCTACGAGCAGTACTTC
few	TRBD1	TRBV11-3	TRBJ2-7	CASSPGTGSLEQYF	TGTGCCAGCAGCCCCGGGACAGGGTCCCTCGAGCAGTACTTC
few	NA	TRBV10-1	TRBJ1-2	CASSVGLLANYGYTF	TGCGCCAGCAGTGTCGGACTCTTAGCTAACTATGGCTACACCTTC
NA	TRBD1	TRBV28	TRBJ1-1	CASSTNRGNTEAFF	TGTGCCAGCAGTACCAACAGGGGAAATACTGAAGCTTTCTTT
NA	TRBD1	TRBV4-1	TRBJ1-2	CASSQAGGHYGYTF	TGCGCCAGCAGCCAAGCAGGGGGCCACTATGGCTACACCTTC
NA	TRBD1	TRBV7-2	TRBJ1-2	CASSPKAGQENYGYTF	TGTGCCAGCAGCCCTAAAGCAGGACAGGAAAACTATGGCTACACCTTC
few	TRBD2	TRBV7-8	TRBJ2-5	CASSPGTSGGAGETQYF	TGTGCCAGCAGCCCCGGGACTAGCGGGGGGGCCGGGGAGACCCAGTACTTC
NA	TRBD1	TRBV30	TRBJ2-7	CAWSPQGASQYF	TGTGCCTGGAGTCCCCAGGGGGCAAGCCAGTACTTC
few	TRBD2	TRBV6-5	TRBJ2-7	CASMGAGGGSYEQYF	TGTGCCAGCATGGGGGCGGGAGGAGGCTCCTACGAGCAGTACTTC
few	TRBD2	TRBV7-9	TRBJ2-2	CASSRSGGRTGELFF	TGTGCCAGCAGCCGGTCGGGGGGACGTACCGGGGAGCTGTTTTTT
NA	NA	TRBV7-8	TRBJ2-7	CASSLNGGPHEQYF	TGTGCCAGCAGCTTAAACGGAGGGCCACACGAGCAGTACTTC
NA	NA	TRBV19	TRBJ2-2	CASSIFGGLSKELFF	TGTGCCAGTAGTATCTTCGGGGGGCTCAGCAAGGAGCTGTTTTTT
NA	TRBD2	TRBV6-5	TRBJ2-1	CARLGGLALYNEQFF	TGTGCCAGGTTGGGGGGACTAGCCCTCTACAATGAGCAGTTCTTC
NA	TRBD1	TRBV28	TRBJ1-1	CASTITGVGTEAFF	TGTGCCAGCACTATAACAGGGGTCGGCACTGAAGCTTTCTTT
once	NA	TRBV11-2	TRBJ2-7	CASSSPRDNEQYF	TGTGCCAGCAGCTCCCCCCGGGACAACGAGCAGTACTTC
NA	NA	TRBV20-1	TRBJ2-7	CSARAGYEQYF	TGCAGTGCTAGAGCGGGCTACGAGCAGTACTTC